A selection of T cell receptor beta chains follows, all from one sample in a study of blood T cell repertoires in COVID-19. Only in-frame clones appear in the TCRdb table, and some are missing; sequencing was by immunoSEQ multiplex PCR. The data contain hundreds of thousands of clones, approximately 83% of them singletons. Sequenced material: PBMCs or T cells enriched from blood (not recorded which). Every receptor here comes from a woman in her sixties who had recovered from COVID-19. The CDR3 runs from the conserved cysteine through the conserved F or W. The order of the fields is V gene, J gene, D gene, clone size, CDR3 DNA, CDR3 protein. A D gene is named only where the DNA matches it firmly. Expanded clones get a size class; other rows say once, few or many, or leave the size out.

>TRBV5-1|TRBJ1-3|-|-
TGCGCCAGCAGCTTCGGCAGGGCTATAGAAAGCACCATATATTTT
CASSFGRAIESTIYF
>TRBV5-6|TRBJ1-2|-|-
TGTGCCAGCAGCTTGGTTCAGGGCTTCTACACCTTC
CASSLVQGFYTF
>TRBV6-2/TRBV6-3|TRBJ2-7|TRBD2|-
TGTGCCAGCAGCCGACTAGCGGTTTTAGAATACGAGCAGTACTTC
CASSRLAVLEYEQYF
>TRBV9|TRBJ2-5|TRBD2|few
TGTGCCAGCAGCGTAGCTGGAAGCGGGGGGTACTTC
CASSVAGSGGYF
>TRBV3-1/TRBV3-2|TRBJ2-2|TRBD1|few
TGTGCCAGCAGCCCCCCCGGGACAGTAAACACCGGGGAGCTGTTTTTT
CASSPPGTVNTGELFF
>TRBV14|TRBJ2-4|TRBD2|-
TGTGCCAGCAGCCAAGATAGTACTAGCGTAAACATTCAGTACTTC
CASSQDSTSVNIQYF
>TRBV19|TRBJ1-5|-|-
TGTGCCAGTGATGAGGTTAATAGCAATCAGCCCCAGCATTTT
CASDEVNSNQPQHF
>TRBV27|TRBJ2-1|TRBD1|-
TGTGCCAGCAGTTATAACAGGGGCGGGAATGAGCAGTTCTTC
CASSYNRGGNEQFF
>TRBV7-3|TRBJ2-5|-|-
TGTGCCAGCAGCTTAACAGGAACCGGGGAGACCCAGTACTTC
CASSLTGTGETQYF
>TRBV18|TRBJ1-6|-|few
TGTGCCAGCTCACCGATAGACAGCTTACGTTCACCCCTCCACTTT
CASSPIDSLRSPLHF
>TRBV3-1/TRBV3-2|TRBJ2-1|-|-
TGTGCCACAGGTCGGGAGTGGAGTAATGAGCAGTTCTTC
CATGREWSNEQFF
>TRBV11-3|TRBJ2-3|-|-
TGTGCCAGCAGCTTAACAGGGTGGGATACGCAGTATTTT
CASSLTGWDTQYF
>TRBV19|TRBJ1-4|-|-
TGTGCCAGTAGCATTAGAGTTGGAACTAATGAAAAACTGTTTTTT
CASSIRVGTNEKLFF
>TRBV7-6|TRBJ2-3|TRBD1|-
TGTGCCAGCAGCTTGTATGGACAGGGGGGTTCAGATACGCAGTATTTT
CASSLYGQGGSDTQYF
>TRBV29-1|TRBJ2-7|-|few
TGCAGCGTTGAACTACAGAACTACGAGCAGTACTTC
CSVELQNYEQYF
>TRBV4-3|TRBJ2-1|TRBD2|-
TGCGCCAGCAGTCCCCGGGCGGGGGGTTACAATGAGCAGTTCTTC
CASSPRAGGYNEQFF
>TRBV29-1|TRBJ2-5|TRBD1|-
TGCAGCGGCGGAGAGGGACAGGGAGGGGAGACCCAGTACTTC
CSGGEGQGGETQYF
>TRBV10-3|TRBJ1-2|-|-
TGTGCCATCACCAAGACAGGCTCCTATGGCTACACCTTC
CAITKTGSYGYTF
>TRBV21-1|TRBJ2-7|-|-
TGTGCCAGCAGCAAAGAGGGACTAGCGGGGGGGCCCCCCTACGAGCAGTACTTC
CASSKEGLAGGPPYEQYF
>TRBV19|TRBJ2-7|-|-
TGTGCCAGTAGCGCAACTACACGGTCCTACGAGCAGTACTTC
CASSATTRSYEQYF
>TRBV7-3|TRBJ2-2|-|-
TGTGCCAGCAGAGAAGGGGGTTCTACCGGGGAGCTGTTTTTT
CASREGGSTGELFF
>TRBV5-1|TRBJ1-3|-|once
TGCGCCAGCAGCTTAGGACAGTGGGACTCTGGAAACACCATATATTTT
CASSLGQWDSGNTIYF
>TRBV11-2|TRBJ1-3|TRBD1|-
TGTGCCAGCAGCTGGTCGACAGGGGGCTTGTCTGGAAACACCATATATTTT
CASSWSTGGLSGNTIYF
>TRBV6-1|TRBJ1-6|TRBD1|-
TGTGCCAGCAGTGAAGGAGGGGGCGCCATTAATTCACCCCTCCACTTT
CASSEGGGAINSPLHF
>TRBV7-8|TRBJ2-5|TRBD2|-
TGTGCCAGCAGCTTCAGCGGGGGGGCATTGGAGACCCAGTACTTC
CASSFSGGALETQYF
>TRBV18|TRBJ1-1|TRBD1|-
TGTGCCAGCTCACCTACTCAGGGGGCGGCTGAAGCTTTCTTT
CASSPTQGAAEAFF
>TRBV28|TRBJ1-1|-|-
TGTGCCAGCAGTTTACCCGCAGGGCTCAACACTGAAGCTTTCTTT
CASSLPAGLNTEAFF
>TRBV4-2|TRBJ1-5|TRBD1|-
TGTGCCAGCAGCCAAGATGGACAGGGTAGCAATCAGCCCCAGCATTTT
CASSQDGQGSNQPQHF
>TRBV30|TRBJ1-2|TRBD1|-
TGTGCCTGGAGTGTCACACAGGGGGCAGGTGGCTACACCTTC
CAWSVTQGAGGYTF
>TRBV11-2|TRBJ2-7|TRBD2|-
TGTGCCAGCAGCGCTGGGACTATGGGATACGAGCAGTACTTC
CASSAGTMGYEQYF
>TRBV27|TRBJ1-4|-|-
TGTGCCAGCAGCCATAGAACCGTTTCAATACAGGGTAATGAAAAACTGTTTTTT
CASSHRTVSIQGNEKLFF
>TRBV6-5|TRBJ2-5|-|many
TGTGCCAGCGCCCCTGCGGGAACAGAGACCCAGTACTTC
CASAPAGTETQYF
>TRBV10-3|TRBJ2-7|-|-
TGTGCCATCACGGGGTCGGGAGACGAGCAGTACTTC
CAITGSGDEQYF
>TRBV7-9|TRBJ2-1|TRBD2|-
TGTGCCAGCAGCTGGGGTAGCGGGAGTAGGGATGAGCAGTTCTTC
CASSWGSGSRDEQFF
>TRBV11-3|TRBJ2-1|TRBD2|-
TGTGCCAGCAGCTTAGTTGGAGTAGCGGGGGGGCAGGGTGAGCAGTTCTTC
CASSLVGVAGGQGEQFF
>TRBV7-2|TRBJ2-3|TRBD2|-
TGTGCCAGCAGCTTAGGGGCGGGGGGGTCCACAGATACGCAGTATTTT
CASSLGAGGSTDTQYF